The next 16 T cell receptor beta chains were all read from a single sample in a study of T cell repertoires in cytomegalovirus infection (dated by TCRdb to about 2019). Antigens of these TCRs are unknown. The instrument given in TCRdb is Illumina HiSeq 1500. TCRdb took the public reads, trimmed them with fastp at Q25, ran MiXCR for clone calling and kept in-frame beta chains. Identical CDR3 proteins give one entry, which carries the most common genes and DNA. This sample lists a few hundred thousand distinct CDR3 sequences; roughly 42% were detected once. The ten largest clones represent 48% of the sample. This specimen's treatment or condition label, interpreted: in vitro stimulation with specific CMV peptide epitopes to enrich CMV-specific T cells. The sequencing here drew on cultured PBMCs, taken from culture after CMV antigen stimulation. These receptors all come from a human donor in good health (CMV status not recorded). Some clones in this sample may be carry-over from other donors' samples.

The V and J genes are TRBV4-1 and TRBJ2-5; 10 nucleotides align to TRBD2. From germline, CDR1 is MGHRA and CDR2 YSYEKL. This CDR3 has 15 residues. After removal of 1 base from V and 9 bases from J, the junction contained 8 bases not matched to a gene. In DNA, the CDR3 is TGCGCCAGCAGCCAAGTAACTAGCGGGACCAGGGCCCAGTACTTC. Protein product: CASSQVTSGTRAQYF.

The V and J genes are TRBV5-1 and TRBJ2-2; the D is unclear. V was shortened by 4 bases and J by 6 bases, with 13 bases between the two germline ends. Germline CDR1 is SGHRS and CDR2 is YFSETQ. The CDR3 is made up of 14 amino acids. The CDR3 DNA sequence: TGCGCCAGCAGCCGGCCGGCTTCATCCGGGGAGCTGTTTTTT. Protein: CASSRPASSGELFF.

This sequence joins TRBV12-3 or TRBV12-4 and TRBJ2-5, with D perhaps being TRBD1 or TRBD2 (6 bases each). CDR3 length equals 15 residues. V was clipped by 5 bases and J by 5 bases, with 18 bases between them. The CDR3 is CASSPRGGLWETQYF. CDR3 nucleotide sequence: TGTGCCAGCAGTCCTCGAGGGGGGTTGTGGGAGACCCAGTACTTC.

The chain recombines TRBV4-1 with TRBJ1-6; D remains unclear. This CDR3 comprises 17 residues. Per the germline V gene, CDR1 is MGHRA and CDR2 is YSYEKL. Between the trimmed V and J ends, which lost 3 bases and 7 bases, there was a span of 19 bases. CDR3 residues: CASSQGYSGPANSPLHF. CDR3 sequence (DNA): TGCGCCAGCAGCCAGGGTTACTCCGGGCCAGCGAATTCACCCCTCCACTTT.

This chain connects TRBV6-5 to TRBJ2-3, with 7 bases identical to TRBD1. Germline loops: CDR1 MNHEY, CDR2 SVGAGI. V dropped 5 bases and J dropped 11; count of bases not matched to a gene: 16. The CDR3 is 15 residues long. The CDR3 DNA reads TGTGCCAGCAGTCAGACAGGGCCAAACCTTAGCCGGCAGTATTTT. Amino acids: CASSQTGPNLSRQYF.

In regard to this clonotype: The junction departs from germline at one end; a sequencing error may be responsible. V and J are TRBV6-1 and TRBJ2-5; D gene ambiguous. The CDR3 sequence is 13 residues long. Germline-derived CDR1 and CDR2 are MNHNS and SASEGT. The CDR3 here is CASRDTRQETQYF. In DNA form, the CDR3 reads TGTGCCAGCCGTGACACGCGCCAAGAGACCCAGTACTTC.

This clonotype was found once. The V and J genes are TRBV2 and TRBJ1-1; 9 nucleotides agree with TRBD1. This CDR3 contains 14 residues. With V trimmed by 6 bases and J by 7 bases, 9 bases remained unmatched. Germline V gene lookup returns CDR1 SNHLY and CDR2 FYNNEI. CDR3 DNA: TGTGCCAGCAGGCGTACAGGGGGCGGGAGTGAAGCTTTCTTT. Protein sequence: CASRRTGGGSEAFF.

The gene calls are TRBV18 and TRBJ2-2, with TRBD2 identical over 9 bases. The V gene's germline CDR1 is KGHSH and CDR2 LQKENI. Trimming at V came to 5 bases and at J to 6 bases, leaving 4 bases not matched to a gene. CDR3 length equals 14 residues. The CDR3 protein is CASSSAGGSGELFF. The CDR3 nucleotides read TGTGCCAGCTCATCAGCGGGAGGTTCCGGGGAGCTGTTTTTT. The variable domain in full, completed from reference TRBV18 and TRBJ2-2, reads NAGVMQNPRHLVRRRGQEARLRCSPMKGHSHVYWYRQLPEEGLKFMVYLQKENIIDESGMPKERFSAEFPKEGPSILRIQQVVRGDSAAYFCASSSAGGSGELFFGEGSRLTVL.

The chain uses TRBV10-3 and TRBJ2-3; 10 nucleotides agree with TRBD2. The germline gives CDR1 ENHRY, CDR2 SYGVKD. Trimming at V came to 3 bases and at J to 6 bases, leaving 9 bases not matched to a gene. The CDR3 extends over 16 amino acids. The CDR3 sequence: CAISDQREGLGDTQYF. CDR3 coding DNA: TGTGCCATCAGTGACCAGCGGGAGGGCCTGGGGGATACGCAGTATTTT.

This clonotype was seen a handful of times. This sequence joins TRBV6-1 and TRBJ1-2, with D uncertain. The CDR3 consists of 15 residues. Looked up from germline, CDR1 is MNHNS and CDR2 is SASEGT. The V and J ends lost 8 bases and 5 bases respectively, with 21 bases between them. CDR3 region: CASGRLGSNRYGYTF. In DNA form, the CDR3 reads TGTGCCAGCGGGCGGTTAGGTTCCAATAGGTATGGCTACACCTTC.

V gene TRBV3-1 combines with J gene TRBJ2-5; D remains ambiguous. V was clipped by 1 base and J by 5 bases, with 5 bases between them. Per germline, CDR1 LGHDT and CDR2 YNNKEL (reference sequence). The CDR3 extends over 12 amino acids. The CDR3 DNA is TGTGCCAGCAGCCAAGTTAAGGAGACCCAGTACTTC. Its protein is CASSQVKETQYF.

This clonotype turned up a few times. The rearrangement uses TRBV4-1 and TRBJ2-7; possible D gene TRBD1, 5 bases. Germline V gene data show CDR1 as MGHRA and CDR2 as YSYEKL. V was trimmed by 0 bases and J by 1 base, leaving 13 bases between them. The CDR3 spans 16 residues. Here the CDR3 reads CASSQDILQGSYEQYF. The DNA of the CDR3 is TGCGCCAGCAGCCAAGATATCCTGCAGGGTTCCTACGAGCAGTACTTC.

This clonotype was counted between two and nine times. The V and J genes are TRBV12-3 or TRBV12-4 and TRBJ1-2; 7 nucleotides agree with TRBD1. The CDR3 extends over 14 amino acids. Trimming took 5 bases from V and 8 from J; bases not matched to a gene: 11. The CDR3 is CASSPSTGFNGYTF. The CDR3, as DNA: TGTGCCAGCAGTCCCTCGACAGGGTTTAACGGCTACACCTTC.

V and J are TRBV10-3 and TRBJ1-2, with D hard to call. The V and J ends lost 3 bases and 4 bases respectively, with 12 bases between them. This CDR3 has 14 residues. The germline V gene encodes CDR1 ENHRY and CDR2 SYGVKD. The CDR3 sequence: CAISEGPEAYGYTF. The CDR3 DNA follows: TGTGCCATCAGTGAAGGCCCCGAGGCCTATGGCTACACCTTC.

In this sample, this clonotype turned up a few times. The rearrangement links TRBV11-3 to TRBJ2-1; 13 nucleotides line up with TRBD2. V lost 2 bases to trimming and J lost 7 bases; unmatched junction nucleotides: 5. Per the germline V gene, CDR1 is SGHNT and CDR2 is YENEEA. The length of the CDR3 is 16 residues. The CDR3 DNA reads TGTGCCAGCAGCTTAAGACCACTAGCGGGAGGGAATGAGCAGTTCTTC. Its protein product is CASSLRPLAGGNEQFF.

This clonotype was observed a handful of times. The chain joins TRBV19 to TRBJ1-2; D is unresolved. CDR3 length: 12 amino acids. The germline V gene has CDR1 LNHDA and CDR2 SQIVND (reference sequence). Trimming pared 5 bases from V and 8 bases from J, leaving 12 bases between. CDR3 bases: TGTGCCAGTAGTGTCCCAGCGTTGGGCTACACCTTC. Protein sequence: CASSVPALGYTF.